Below, 25 T cell receptor beta chains from the same sample are listed, as sequenced in a study of cytomegalovirus exposure and HLA in healthy donors. With 60 Vbeta and 13 Jbeta primers, the PCR was carried out. Sequencing was performed with immunoSEQ multiplex PCR; in TCRdb, only in-frame clones are kept and a portion is missing. This table has 150,000 or so clones, roughly 74% appearing once. Material: PBMCs. These receptors were obtained from a man aged 18 to 30 in good health and CMV-seronegative.

This clone was recorded a few times. The chain is built from TRBV6-5 and TRBJ1-2, with a tentative D call TRBD1 (5 bases). V was pared by 0 bases and J by 4 bases, with 12 bases between. The CDR3 extends over 15 amino acids. Germline V gene lookup returns CDR1 MNHEY and CDR2 SVGAGI. The CDR3 spells CASSYSDRAGYGYTF. CDR3 in DNA: TGTGCCAGCAGTTACTCCGACAGAGCTGGCTATGGCTACACCTTC.

The gene calls are TRBV7-7 and TRBJ1-2, with TRBD1 matching 8 bases. This CDR3 spans 17 amino acids. Germline V CDR1 and CDR2: SSHAT, FNYEAQ (reference sequence). With 5 bases clipped from V and 4 bases from J, the junction kept 15 bases outside the gene matches. CDR3 in DNA: TGTGCCAGCAGCCCACCAATTAGTCAGGGGGCCACCTATGGCTACACCTTC. Amino acids: CASSPPISQGATYGYTF.

This clone was seen more than once but under ten times. The chain joins TRBV5-1 to TRBJ2-7; weak D call: TRBD1 (6 bases). The germline gives CDR1 SGHRS, CDR2 YFSETQ. V shed 0 bases and J shed 6 bases, with 19 bases lying between them. The length of the CDR3 is 16 residues. CDR3 DNA sequence: TGCGCCAGCAGCTTGGCCACAGTTCAGGGGATCAGCGAGCAGTACGTC. Protein: CASSLATVQGISEQYV.

This sequence joins TRBV7-9 and TRBJ2-5; TRBD1 might be the D (5 bases). V dropped 3 bases and J dropped 4 bases, with 9 bases sitting between them. The CDR3 covers 13 residues. The germline V gene has CDR1 SEHNR and CDR2 FQNEAQ (reference sequence). The CDR3 nucleotides read TGTGCCAGCAGCTTTCAGGGTTTAGAGACCCAGTACTTC. This encodes CASSFQGLETQYF.

This chain links TRBV5-6 with TRBJ1-3; possible D gene TRBD1, 5 bases. With 5 bases removed from V and 1 base from J, the gap between germline ends came to 13 bases. The CDR3 spans 15 residues. CDR1 and CDR2 from the germline V gene are SGHDT and YYEEEE. The CDR3 here is CASRQGGFSGNTIYF. CDR3 nucleotides: TGTGCCAGCAGGCAGGGAGGGTTTTCTGGAAACACCATATATTTT.

This chain joins TRBV4-2 and TRBJ1-6; TRBD1 matches 7 bases. Germline V gene sequence: CDR1 LGHNA, CDR2 YNFKEQ. V was clipped by 5 bases and J by 4 bases; unmatched bases: 8. CDR3 length equals 16 residues. Here the CDR3 DNA reads TGTGCCAGCAGCAAAGGAGGGACAGCTTATAATTCACCCCTCCACTTT. As protein: CASSKGGTAYNSPLHF.

This clone has only a few counts. This chain uses TRBV9 with TRBJ1-6; tentatively, D is TRBD1 (6 bases). Per the germline V gene, CDR1 is SGDLS and CDR2 is YYNGEE. This CDR3 comprises 14 residues. V was pared by 1 base and J by 7 bases, with 9 bases between. The CDR3 reads CASSVSRGNSPLHF. In nucleotides, the CDR3 is TGTGCCAGCAGCGTATCGAGGGGGAATTCACCCCTCCACTTT.

This chain uses TRBV21-1 with TRBJ1-3; the table names TRBD1, a call not compared with the DNA. TRBV21-1 is a listed pseudogene. The CDR3 is 17 residues long. DNA for the CDR3: TGTGCCAGCAGCAAACTCCACCGGGACAACTCTGGAAACACCATATATTTT. Protein sequence: CASSKLHRDNSGNTIYF.

The gene calls are TRBV10-2 and TRBJ1-2; the match to TRBD1 covers 8 bases. CDR1 WSHSY and CDR2 SAAADI come from the germline V gene. J gave up 1 base and V 6 bases, and 4 bases lay outside the gene matches. The CDR3 covers 14 residues. The CDR3 DNA follows: TGCGCCAGCAGAGTGGACAGGGTTAACTATGGCTACACCTTC. Its translation: CASRVDRVNYGYTF.

The chain uses TRBV7-2 and TRBJ2-5, with D possibly being TRBD1 (6 bases). The J call is doubtful: the DNA matches TRBJ2-7 better. Looked up from germline, CDR1 is SGHTA and CDR2 is FQGNSA. The length of the CDR3 is 15 residues. The chain's CDR3 is CASSLVVNRAYEQYF. For the CDR3, the DNA is TGTGCCAGCAGCTTAGTGGTGAACAGGGCCTACGAGCAGTACTTC.

CDR3 residues: CASSPGQGVAAFF. CDR3 bases: TGTGCCAGCAGCCCGGGACAGGGAGTGGCGGCTTTCTTT. The chain carries TRBV11-3 and TRBJ1-1; TRBD1 aligns across 9 bases. The CDR3 sequence is 13 residues long. Per germline, CDR1 SGHNT and CDR2 YENEEA. The V gene end was trimmed by 5 bases and the J gene end by 11 bases; junction bases not matched to a gene: 9.

The chain recombines TRBV27 with TRBJ1-5, with D tentatively TRBD1 (5 bases). The germline gives CDR1 MNHEY, CDR2 SMNVEV (reference sequence). Deletions cut 5 bases from V and 9 bases from J, with 11 bases between. This CDR3 spans 12 amino acids. The CDR3 bases are TGTGCCAGCAGTCCACCGGGGGGGCCCCAGCATTTT. Its protein product is CASSPPGGPQHF.

The CDR3: CASSLGGPRGTGELFF. In DNA form, the CDR3 reads TGTGCCAGCAGCTTAGGAGGGCCCCGAGGCACCGGGGAGCTGTTTTTT. The chain employs TRBV7-9 and TRBJ2-2; TRBD2 is a possible D gene (5 bases). CDR1 and CDR2 (germline): SEHNR, FQNEAQ (reference sequence). CDR3 length: 16 amino acids. V lost 1 base and J 4 bases, leaving 13 bases between the germline ends.

The rearrangement links TRBV10-3 to TRBJ1-5; 9 positions match TRBD1. This CDR3 contains 14 residues. CDR1 and CDR2 from the germline V gene are ENHRY and SYGVKD. The V gene end was trimmed by 4 bases and the J gene end by 8 bases; junction bases not matched to a gene: 6. The CDR3 DNA reads as TGTGCCATCAGTGGACAGGGGGGGACGGAGCCCCAGCATTTT. Protein product: CAISGQGGTEPQHF.

The chain recombines TRBV5-4 with TRBJ2-4, with 7 bases aligning to TRBD2. The CDR3 covers 17 residues. The V gene's germline CDR1 is SGHNT and CDR2 YYREEE (reference sequence). The junction had 15 bases not matched to a gene; V was cut back by 9 bases and J by 0 bases. The CDR3 sequence is CATQRGGAPLAKNIQYF. DNA for the CDR3: TGTGCCACCCAAAGGGGAGGGGCCCCTTTAGCCAAAAACATTCAGTACTTC.

The J gene is TRBJ1-2, the V gene TRBV2; TRBD1 matches 7 bases. V gave up 6 bases and J gave up 0 bases; unmatched junction bases: 4. From germline, CDR1 is SNHLY and CDR2 FYNNEI. The CDR3 runs to 14 residues. Written as DNA, the CDR3 is TGTGCCAGCAGACCGACAGGGTCTAACTATGGCTACACCTTC. Its translation is CASRPTGSNYGYTF.

The V call is TRBV9, the J call TRBJ1-3, with TRBD1 as a possible D gene (5 bases). Trimming removed 0 bases at V and 4 bases at J, with 11 bases between. The CDR3 length is 15 residues. CDR1 and CDR2 from the germline V gene are SGDLS and YYNGEE. The CDR3 DNA reads TGTGCCAGCAGCGTAGAGGTGGGGCCAGGAAACACCATATATTTT. Protein: CASSVEVGPGNTIYF.

The chain is built from TRBV9 and TRBJ2-3; no reliable D call. V was trimmed by 0 bases and J by 0 bases, leaving 11 bases between them. Germline loops: CDR1 SGDLS, CDR2 YYNGEE. This CDR3 region has 16 residues. The DNA for the CDR3 is TGTGCCAGCAGCGTAGGTGCCTATTCTAGCACAGATACGCAGTATTTT. Translation gives CASSVGAYSSTDTQYF.

The chain employs TRBV2 and TRBJ2-5; a possible D gene is TRBD1 (6 bases). CDR1 and CDR2 from the germline V gene are SNHLY and FYNNEI. This CDR3 region has 15 residues. Trimming took off 2 bases at V and 1 base at J, with 11 bases between the two ends. The chain's CDR3 is CASSEQGQIQETQYF. CDR3 nucleotide sequence: TGTGCCAGCAGTGAACAAGGACAGATCCAAGAGACCCAGTACTTC.

The rearrangement joins TRBV5-1 to TRBJ1-1; 9 bases line up with TRBD1. The CDR3 spans 15 residues. Per the germline V gene, CDR1 is SGHRS and CDR2 is YFSETQ. J was trimmed by 1 base and V by 1 base; bases with no gene match: 2. The CDR3 sequence is CASSLTGGRNTEAFF. The CDR3 bases are TGCGCCAGCAGCTTGACAGGGGGCAGGAACACTGAAGCTTTCTTT. Full variable domain (rest looked up from reference TRBV5-1 and TRBJ1-1): KAGVTQTPRYLIKTRGQQVTLSCSPISGHRSVSWYQQTPGQGLQFLFEYFSETQRNKGNFPGRFSGRQFSNSRSEMNVSTLELGDSALYLCASSLTGGRNTEAFFGQGTRLTVV.

In the case of this clone: An end of the junction differs from the germline gene, which may be a read error. This chain connects TRBV29-1 to TRBJ2-6, with D perhaps TRBD1 (5 bases). The V gene's germline CDR1 is SQVTM and CDR2 ANQGSEA. The CDR3 totals 13 residues. DNA of the CDR3: TGCAGCGTGCAGAGCTCTGGGGCCAACGGCCTGACTTTC. Translating gives CSVQSSGANGLTF.

The chain employs TRBV7-3 and TRBJ2-3, with a tentative D call TRBD2 (6 bases). Germline V lookup: CDR1 SGHTA, CDR2 FQGTGA. The CDR3 covers 15 residues. With 4 bases removed from V and 2 bases from J, the gap between germline ends came to 13 bases. DNA for the CDR3: TGTGCCAGCAGCTGGACCGGGGGATACACAGATACGCAGTATTTT. Translated, it gives CASSWTGGYTDTQYF. Full variable domain (remainder filled in from reference TRBV7-3 and TRBJ2-3): GAGVSQTPSNKVTEKGKYVELRCDPISGHTALYWYRQSLGQGPEFLIYFQGTGAADDSGLPNDRFFAVRPEGSVSTLKIQRTERGDSAVYLCASSWTGGYTDTQYFGPGTRLTVL.

The chain joins TRBV10-1 to TRBJ2-2; 7 nucleotides match TRBD1. The CDR3 spans 14 residues. Trimming removed 5 bases from V and 6 bases from J; junction bases left unmatched: 6. Germline V gene sequence: CDR1 WNHNN, CDR2 SYGVQD (reference sequence). The CDR3 coding sequence is TGCGCCAGCAGTAGGGACAGTGTATCCGGGGAGCTGTTTTTT. Translating it yields CASSRDSVSGELFF.

In regard to this clone: Other DNA sequences of this sample code for an identical CDR3. This rearrangement joins TRBV6-5 to TRBJ1-3; no clear D gene. V was pared by 0 bases and J by 0 bases, with 9 bases between. CDR3 length: 16 amino acids. Looked up from germline, CDR1 is MNHEY and CDR2 is SVGAGI. The CDR3 here is CASSYSGASSGNTIYF. For the CDR3, the DNA is TGTGCCAGCAGTTACTCGGGCGCATCCTCTGGAAACACCATATATTTT.

The chain has TRBV10-1 and TRBJ1-1; D unclear. Deletions cut 4 bases from V and 8 bases from J, with 11 bases between. The CDR3 extends over 12 amino acids. Germline assignment: CDR1 WNHNN and CDR2 SYGVQD (reference sequence). CDR3 loop: CASSAQSGEAFF. The CDR3 region has the DNA TGCGCCAGCAGTGCACAATCGGGAGAAGCTTTCTTT.